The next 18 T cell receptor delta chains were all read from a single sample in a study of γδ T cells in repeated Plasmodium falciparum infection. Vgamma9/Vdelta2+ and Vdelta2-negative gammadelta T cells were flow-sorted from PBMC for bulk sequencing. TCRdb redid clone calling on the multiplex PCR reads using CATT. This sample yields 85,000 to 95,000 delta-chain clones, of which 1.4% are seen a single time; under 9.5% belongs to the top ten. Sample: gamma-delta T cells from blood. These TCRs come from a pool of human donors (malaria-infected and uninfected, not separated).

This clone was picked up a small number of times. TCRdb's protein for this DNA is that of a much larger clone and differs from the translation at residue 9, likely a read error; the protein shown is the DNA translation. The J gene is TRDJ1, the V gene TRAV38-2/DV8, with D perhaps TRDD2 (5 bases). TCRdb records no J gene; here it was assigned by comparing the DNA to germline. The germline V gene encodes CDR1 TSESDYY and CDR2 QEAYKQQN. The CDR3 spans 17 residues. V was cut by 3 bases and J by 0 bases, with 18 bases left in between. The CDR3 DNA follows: TGTGCTTATAGGACCCACCCTACGGTCCCCTACACCGATAAACTCATCTTT. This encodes CAYRTHPTVPYTDKLIF.

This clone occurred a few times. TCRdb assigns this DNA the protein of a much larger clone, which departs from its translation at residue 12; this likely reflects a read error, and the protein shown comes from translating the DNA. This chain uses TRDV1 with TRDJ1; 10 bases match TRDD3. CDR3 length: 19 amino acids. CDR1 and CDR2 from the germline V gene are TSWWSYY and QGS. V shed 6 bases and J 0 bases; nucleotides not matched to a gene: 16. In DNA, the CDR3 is TGTGCTCTTGGTCGGGTCTACAGTACTGGGGGATCTTACACCGATAAACTCATCTTT. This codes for CALGRVYSTGGSYTDKLIF.

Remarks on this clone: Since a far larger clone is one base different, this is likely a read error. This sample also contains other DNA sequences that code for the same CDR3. For the CDR3, the DNA is TGTGCTCTCGGGGAAGTTTCCTACGGGGGGCCGTACTCTCTGTACACCGATAAACTCATCTTT. Translating it yields CALGEVSYGGPYSLYTDKLIF. The gene calls are TRDV1 and TRDJ1; 7 bases fit TRDD2. No J segment appears in TCRdb, so it was assigned here by matching the sequence to germline. From germline, CDR1 is TSWWSYY and CDR2 QGS. The CDR3 covers 21 residues.

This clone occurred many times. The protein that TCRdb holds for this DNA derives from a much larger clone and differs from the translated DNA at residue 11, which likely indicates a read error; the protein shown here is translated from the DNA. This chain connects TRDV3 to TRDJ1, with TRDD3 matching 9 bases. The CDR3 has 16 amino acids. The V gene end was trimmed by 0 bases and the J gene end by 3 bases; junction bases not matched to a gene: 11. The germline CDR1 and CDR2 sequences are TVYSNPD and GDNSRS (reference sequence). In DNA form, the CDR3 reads TGTGCCTTTAGCGGAGGGGGATACTCCTACGCCGATAAACTCATCTTT. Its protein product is CAFSGGGYSYADKLIF.

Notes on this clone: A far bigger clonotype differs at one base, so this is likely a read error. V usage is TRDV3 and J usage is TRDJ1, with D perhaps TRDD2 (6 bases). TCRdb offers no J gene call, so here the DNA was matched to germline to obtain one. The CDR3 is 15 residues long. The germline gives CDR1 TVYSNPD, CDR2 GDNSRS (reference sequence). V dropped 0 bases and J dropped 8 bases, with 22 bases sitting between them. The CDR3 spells CAFSSFRPGRAKLIF. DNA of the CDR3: TGTGCCTTTAGCTCCTTCCGTCCTGGGAGGGCAAAACTCATCTTT.

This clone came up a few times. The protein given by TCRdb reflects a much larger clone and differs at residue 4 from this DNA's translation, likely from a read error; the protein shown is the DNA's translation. The CDR3, as DNA: TGTGCTCTTAGTTACCCCAATCTGAGTACTGGGGGAAAAGACACCGATAAACTCATCTTT. Translation gives CALSYPNLSTGGKDTDKLIF. V and J are TRDV1 and TRDJ1; the match to TRDD3 covers 9 bases. TCRdb leaves out the J gene; it was filled in here by matching the DNA to germline. This CDR3 has 20 amino acids. CDR1 is TSWWSYY and CDR2 is QGS in the germline V gene. J lost 0 bases, V lost 8 bases, and 22 bases had no gene match.

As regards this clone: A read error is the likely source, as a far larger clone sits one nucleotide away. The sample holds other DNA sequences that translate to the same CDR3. The CDR3 bases are TGTGCCTGTGGCAAACACTTCCTAATGAGGGGGATACGCTCCCGGGGCTGCACCGATAAACTCATCTTT. Translated: CACGKHFLMRGIRSRGCTDKLIF. The chain joins TRDV2 to TRDJ1; 10 nucleotides align to TRDD3. Matching the DNA to germline supplied the J gene, which TCRdb does not give. Germline V gene lookup returns CDR1 GEAIGNYY and CDR2 EKD. CDR3 length: 23 amino acids. V lost 5 bases to trimming and J lost 1 base; unmatched junction nucleotides: 30.

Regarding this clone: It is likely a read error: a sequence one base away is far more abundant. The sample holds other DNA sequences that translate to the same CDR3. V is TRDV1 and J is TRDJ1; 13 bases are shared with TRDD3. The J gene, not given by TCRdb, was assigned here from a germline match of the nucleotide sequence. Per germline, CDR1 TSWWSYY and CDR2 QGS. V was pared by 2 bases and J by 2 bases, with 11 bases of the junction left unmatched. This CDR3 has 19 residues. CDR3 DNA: TGTGCTCTTGGGGAATTACTGGGGGATACGTGCCCTAGTACCGATAAACTCATCTTT. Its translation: CALGELLGDTCPSTDKLIF.

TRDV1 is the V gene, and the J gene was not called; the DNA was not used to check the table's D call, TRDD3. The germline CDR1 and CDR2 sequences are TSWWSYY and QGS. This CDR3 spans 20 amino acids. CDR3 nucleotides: TGTGCTCTTGGGGACGTAGCCCCATTCCCGCACTGGGAGACCACCGATAAACCCATCTTT. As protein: CALGDVAPFPHWETTDKPIF.

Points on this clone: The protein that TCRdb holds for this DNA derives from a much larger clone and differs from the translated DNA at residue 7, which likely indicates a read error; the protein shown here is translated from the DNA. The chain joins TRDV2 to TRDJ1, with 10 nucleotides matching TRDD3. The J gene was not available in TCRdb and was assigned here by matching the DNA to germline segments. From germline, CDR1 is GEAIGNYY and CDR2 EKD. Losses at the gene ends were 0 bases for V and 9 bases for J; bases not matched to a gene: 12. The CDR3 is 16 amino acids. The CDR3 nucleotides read TGTGCCTGTGACACCCTTCTCCACCTGGGGGATAATGAACTCATCTTT. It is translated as CACDTLLHLGDNELIF.

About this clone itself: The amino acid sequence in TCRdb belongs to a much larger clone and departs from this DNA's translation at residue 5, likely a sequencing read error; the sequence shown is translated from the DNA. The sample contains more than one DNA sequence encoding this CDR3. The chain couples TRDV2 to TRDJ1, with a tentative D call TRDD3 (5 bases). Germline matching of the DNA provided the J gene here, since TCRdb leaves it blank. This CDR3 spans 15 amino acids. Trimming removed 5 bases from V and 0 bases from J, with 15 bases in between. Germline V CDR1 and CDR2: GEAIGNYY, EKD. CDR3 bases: TGTGCCTGTGGTTCCAGAGGGGGGTACACCGATAAACTCATCTTT. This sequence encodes CACGSRGGYTDKLIF.

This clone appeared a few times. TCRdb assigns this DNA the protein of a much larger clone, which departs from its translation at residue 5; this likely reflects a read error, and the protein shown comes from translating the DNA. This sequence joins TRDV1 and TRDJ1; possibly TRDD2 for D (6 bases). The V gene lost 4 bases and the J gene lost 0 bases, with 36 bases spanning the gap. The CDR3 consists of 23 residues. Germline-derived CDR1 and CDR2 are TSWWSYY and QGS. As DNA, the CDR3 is TGTGCTCTTGGGGGACTAGGGTGGCCTTCCCACGGGTTTCACGAGGTTGACACCGATAAACTCATCTTT. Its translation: CALGGLGWPSHGFHEVDTDKLIF.

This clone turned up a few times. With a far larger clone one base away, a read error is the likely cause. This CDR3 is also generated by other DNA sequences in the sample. CDR3 sequence reads: CACDTLRASGGFDGLIF. CDR3 in DNA: TGTGCCTGTGACACTCTCCGCGCTAGTGGGGGATTCGACGGGCTCATCTTT. There is no J gene call, but TRDV2 is given as the V gene; the tabulated D call, TRDD3, remains unverified against the DNA. CDR3 length: 17 residues. Germline V CDR1 and CDR2: GEAIGNYY, EKD.

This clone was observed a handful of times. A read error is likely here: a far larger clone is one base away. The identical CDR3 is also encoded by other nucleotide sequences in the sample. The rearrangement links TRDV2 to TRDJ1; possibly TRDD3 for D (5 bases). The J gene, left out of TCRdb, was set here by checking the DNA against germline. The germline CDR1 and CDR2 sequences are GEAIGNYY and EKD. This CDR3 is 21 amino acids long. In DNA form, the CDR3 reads TGTGCTTGTGACGCAGTCCTCGACGTACTGGATTCGTCAAAGCAGGGGACCAAACTCATCTTT. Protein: CACDAVLDVLDSSKQGTKLIF.

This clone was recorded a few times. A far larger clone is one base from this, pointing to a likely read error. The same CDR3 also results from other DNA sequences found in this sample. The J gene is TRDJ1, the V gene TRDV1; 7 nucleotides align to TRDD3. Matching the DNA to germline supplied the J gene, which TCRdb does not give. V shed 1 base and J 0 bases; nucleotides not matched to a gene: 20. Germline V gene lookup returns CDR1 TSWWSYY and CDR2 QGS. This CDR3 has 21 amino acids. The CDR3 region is CALGERPRYWGMVRYTDKLIF. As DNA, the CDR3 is TGTGCTCTTGGGGAACGTCCAAGGTACTGGGGAATGGTTCGGTACACCGATAAACTCATCTTT.

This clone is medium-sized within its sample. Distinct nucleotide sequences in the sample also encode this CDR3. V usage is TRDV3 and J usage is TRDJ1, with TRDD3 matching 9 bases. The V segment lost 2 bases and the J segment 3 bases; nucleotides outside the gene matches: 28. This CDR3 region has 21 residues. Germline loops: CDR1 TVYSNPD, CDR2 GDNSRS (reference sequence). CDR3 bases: TGTGCCTTTGAGCCGACCTGGGGGATTAAGGCCACTTCGCGGGCTTCCGATAAACTCATCTTT. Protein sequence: CAFEPTWGIKATSRASDKLIF.

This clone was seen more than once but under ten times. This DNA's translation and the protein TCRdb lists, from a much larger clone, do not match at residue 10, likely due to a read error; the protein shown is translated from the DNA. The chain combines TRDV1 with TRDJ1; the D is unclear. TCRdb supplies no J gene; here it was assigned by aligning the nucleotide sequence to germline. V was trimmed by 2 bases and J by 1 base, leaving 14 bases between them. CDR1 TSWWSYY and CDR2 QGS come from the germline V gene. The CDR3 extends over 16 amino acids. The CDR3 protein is CALGEMPILFTDKLIF. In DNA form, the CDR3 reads TGTGCTCTTGGGGAAATGCCCATCCTGTTCACCGATAAACTCATCTTT.

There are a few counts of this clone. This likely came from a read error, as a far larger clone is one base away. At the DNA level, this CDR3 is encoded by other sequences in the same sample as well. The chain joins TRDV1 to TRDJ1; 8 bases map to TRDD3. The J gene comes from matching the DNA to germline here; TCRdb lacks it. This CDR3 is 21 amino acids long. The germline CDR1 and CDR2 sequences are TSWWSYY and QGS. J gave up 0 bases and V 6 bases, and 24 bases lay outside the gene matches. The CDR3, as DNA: TGTGCTCTTGGAGAATTGGCCTTCCCGAATACTGGGGGCACTTACACCGATAAACTCATCTTT. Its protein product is CALGELAFPNTGGTYTDKLIF.